The clone carrying this T cell receptor (beta chain) came up many times. TCRdb reprocessed the RT-PCR reads via MiXCR and lists one record per CDR3 protein. The sample records about 680,000 distinct CDR3 sequences, approximately 15% being singletons. V trimming: 0 bases; J trimming: 1 base; junction bases outside the gene matches: 3. In germline, CDR1 is SGHRS, CDR2 YFSETQ. The length of the CDR3 is 16 residues. This sequence originates from a female donor in good health, serving as a healthy control. What was sequenced was memory CD4+ T cells from blood. This chain links TRBV5-1 with TRBJ2-3; 9 positions match TRBD2. CDR3 nucleotides: TGCGCCAGCAGCTTGGATGTAGCGGGAGGCACAGATACGCAGTATTTT. Amino acids: CASSLDVAGGTDTQYF.